Detailed here is one T cell receptor beta chain. With a much larger clone just one base away, this may be a read error. Clones were sequenced by immunoSEQ multiplex PCR, and TCRdb holds only the in-frame ones, with some missing. The table has some 140,000 clones, approximately 89% seen once. This CDR3 comprises 14 residues. V was pared by 3 bases and J by 6 bases, with 11 bases between. The germline V gene encodes CDR1 LNHDA and CDR2 SQIVND (reference sequence). This specimen comes from a study of control samples from healthy donors and cancer patients. Sequenced material: PBMCs. This rearrangement joins TRBV19 to TRBJ2-2; D might be TRBD2 (7 bases). The sequence derives from a man between 50 and 59 years old with head and neck cancer. For the CDR3, the DNA is TGTGCCAGTAGTATGGGGGAGGGGGCCGGGGAGCTGTTTTTT. The encoded protein is CASSMGEGAGELFF.